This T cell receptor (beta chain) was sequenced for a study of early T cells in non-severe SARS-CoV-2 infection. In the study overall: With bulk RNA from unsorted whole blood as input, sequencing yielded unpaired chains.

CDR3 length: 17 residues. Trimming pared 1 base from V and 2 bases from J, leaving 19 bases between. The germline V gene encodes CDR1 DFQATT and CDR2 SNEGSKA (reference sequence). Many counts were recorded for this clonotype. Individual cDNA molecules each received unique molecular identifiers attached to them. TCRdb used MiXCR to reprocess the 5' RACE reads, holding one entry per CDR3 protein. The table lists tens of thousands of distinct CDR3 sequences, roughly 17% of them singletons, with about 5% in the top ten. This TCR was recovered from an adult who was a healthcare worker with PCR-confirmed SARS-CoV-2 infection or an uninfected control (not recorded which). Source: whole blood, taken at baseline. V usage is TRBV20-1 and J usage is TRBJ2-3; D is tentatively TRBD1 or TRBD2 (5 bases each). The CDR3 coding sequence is TGCAGTGCTAGAGGGACTTGGGGCAGACAAGACACAGATACGCAGTATTTT. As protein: CSARGTWGRQDTDTQYF.